Below, 29 T cell receptor beta chains from the same sample are listed, as sequenced in a study of vaccination and CD4 T cells after COVID-19. This sample's treatment: approximately nine-day PBMC culture with coronavirus spike peptide pools or control peptides (ViraFEST assay). Cultured CD4+ T-cell DNA underwent Oncomine TCR Beta short-read sequencing. TCRdb independently ran MiXCR on the PCR reads; one entry per CDR3 protein. The sample lists more than 3,000 distinct CDR3 sequences; 40% to 50% were seen once. Their specific antigens are unknown. Sequencing used CD4+ T cells from blood, cultured in vitro. These receptors all stem from a human donor who had recovered from COVID-19.

This clonotype was seen a few times. The junction and the germline gene differ at one end; a read error may be behind it. The chain has TRBV19 and TRBJ1-2; D possibly corresponds to TRBD1 (6 bases). In germline, CDR1 is LNHDA, CDR2 SQIVND (reference sequence). This CDR3 has 15 amino acids. The CDR3 reads CASSNNRVGNFGYTF. DNA for the CDR3: TGTGCCAGTAGTAACAACAGGGTGGGGAACTTTGGCTACACCTTC.

CDR3 in amino acids: CSASLGFSSYEQYF. Here the CDR3 DNA reads TGCAGTGCTAGTCTCGGGTTTAGCTCCTACGAGCAGTACTTC. The V call is TRBV20-1, the J call TRBJ2-7, with D unresolved. Germline lookup yields CDR1 DFQATT and CDR2 SNEGSKA (reference sequence). Trimming removed 3 bases from V and 0 bases from J, with 12 bases in between. This CDR3 spans 14 amino acids.

This clonotype came up a few times. This chain uses TRBV2 with TRBJ2-5, with 7 positions matching TRBD1. The CDR3 runs 13 residues. Germline V gene data show CDR1 as SNHLY and CDR2 as FYNNEI. V trimming: 6 bases; J trimming: 10 bases; junction bases outside the gene matches: 11. CDR3 region: CASRENRGVSQYF. The CDR3 nucleotides are TGTGCCAGCAGGGAGAACAGGGGTGTCAGCCAGTACTTC.

Turning to this clonotype: The junction departs from germline at one end; a sequencing error may be responsible. This chain connects TRBV19 to TRBJ1-2, with D tentatively TRBD1 (5 bases). Germline V gives CDR1 LNHDA, CDR2 SQIVND (reference sequence). CDR3 length: 14 residues. CDR3 sequence (DNA): TGTGCCAGTAGTCAGCTGGTACAGGTCTATGACTACACCTTC. Translation: CASSQLVQVYDYTF.

This rearrangement joins TRBV27 to TRBJ1-1, with D perhaps matching TRBD1 (6 bases). The CDR3 is made up of 15 amino acids. Between the trimmed V and J ends, which lost 4 bases and 3 bases, there was a span of 15 bases. In germline, CDR1 is MNHEY, CDR2 SMNVEV (reference sequence). CDR3 nucleotide sequence: TGTGCCAGCAGTTGGAGGGGGGGGAGGGACACTGAAGCTTTCTTT. Its translation: CASSWRGGRDTEAFF.

The chain recombines TRBV7-2 with TRBJ2-2; unclear D gene. Germline V gene sequence: CDR1 SGHTA, CDR2 FQGNSA. The CDR3 totals 13 residues. V dropped 2 bases and J dropped 5 bases, with 6 bases sitting between them. The CDR3 coding sequence is TGTGCCAGCAGCTTAATGGGAACCGGGGAGCTGTTTTTT. Translation gives CASSLMGTGELFF.

This clonotype appeared a few times. The chain links TRBV6-1 to TRBJ1-1, with D unclear. The germline V and J ends were trimmed by 5 bases and 0 bases, with 13 bases remaining between them. There are 15 residues in the CDR3. Germline V gives CDR1 MNHNS, CDR2 SASEGT. This CDR3 is CASSNPQNLNTEAFF. The CDR3 bases are TGTGCCAGCAGTAATCCACAGAATTTGAACACTGAAGCTTTCTTT.

The chain uses TRBV2 and TRBJ2-2; no reliable D call. This CDR3 spans 14 amino acids. Germline V lookup: CDR1 SNHLY, CDR2 FYNNEI. The V and J ends lost 4 bases and 1 base respectively, with 7 bases between them. The CDR3: CASSAVKNTGELFF. The CDR3 region has the DNA TGTGCCAGCAGTGCGGTGAAGAACACCGGGGAGCTGTTTTTT.

This clonotype was detected a few times. V gene TRBV7-2 combines with J gene TRBJ2-5, with 8 bases identical to TRBD1. This CDR3 region has 14 residues. Germline trimming cut 5 bases from V and 4 bases from J; bases unmatched to any gene: 6. Germline-derived CDR1 and CDR2 are SGHTA and FQGNSA. The CDR3 loop reads CASSQNRGAETQYF. Here the CDR3 DNA reads TGTGCCAGCAGCCAAAACAGGGGGGCAGAGACCCAGTACTTC.

V gene TRBV7-9 combines with J gene TRBJ2-5, with 8 positions matching TRBD2. CDR1 and CDR2 from the germline V gene are SEHNR and FQNEAQ (reference sequence). The CDR3 covers 15 residues. Losses at the gene ends were 3 bases for V and 5 bases for J; bases not matched to a gene: 8. The chain's CDR3 is CASSFFRGGYETQYF. The DNA of the CDR3 is TGTGCCAGCAGCTTTTTCCGGGGGGGTTATGAGACCCAGTACTTC.

The chain carries TRBV7-9 and TRBJ2-1; a possible D gene is TRBD2 (5 bases). Trimming pared 5 bases from V and 1 base from J, leaving 15 bases between. Germline values: CDR1 SEHNR, CDR2 FQNEAQ (reference sequence). The CDR3 has 16 amino acids. The CDR3 bases are TGTGCCAGCAGCCCCCCCGGGTCGGGGTCCTACAATGAGCAGTTCTTC. Residues: CASSPPGSGSYNEQFF.

Worth noting for this clonotype: One junction end does not reproduce the germline sequence, and a read error may be involved. The chain recombines TRBV5-3 with TRBJ2-7; TRBD1 aligns across 10 bases. TRBV5-3 is an ORF for which the function is uncertain. This CDR3 region has 16 residues. The CDR3 sequence: CASSLTPGQGSYEQYF. Written as DNA, the CDR3 is TGTGCCAGCAGCTTAACCCCGGGACAGGGGAGCTACGAGCAGTACTTC.

The chain uses TRBV20-1 and TRBJ2-6; D unclear. The CDR3 is 17 amino acids. With 0 bases removed from V and 0 bases from J, the gap between germline ends came to 12 bases. Germline-derived CDR1 and CDR2 are DFQATT and SNEGSKA (reference sequence). In nucleotides, the CDR3 is TGCAGTGCTAGAGATCGGCAGGAGAGCTCTGGGGCCAACGTCCTGACTTTC. Translating gives CSARDRQESSGANVLTF.

This clonotype was seen a single time. This chain uses TRBV6-1 with TRBJ1-1; 7 bases align to TRBD1. CDR1 MNHNS and CDR2 SASEGT come from the germline V gene. The CDR3 runs to 12 residues. The V segment lost 5 bases and the J segment 11 bases; nucleotides outside the gene matches: 8. CDR3 DNA: TGTGCCAGCAGTCCCACGACAGGGTCGGCTTTCTTT. This translates into CASSPTTGSAFF.

The rearrangement links TRBV6-5 to TRBJ2-1, with D uncertain. The CDR3 extends over 15 amino acids. CDR1 and CDR2 from the germline V gene are MNHEY and SVGAGI. V was shortened by 0 bases and J by 0 bases, with 6 bases between the two germline ends. The CDR3 DNA reads TGTGCCAGCAGTTACTCGGTCAGCTCCTACAATGAGCAGTTCTTC. This gives the protein CASSYSVSSYNEQFF.

The V gene is TRBV11-1, the J gene TRBJ2-7, with D possibly being TRBD2 (6 bases). The V end was cut by 7 bases, the J end by 2 bases, with 18 bases between. The CDR3 is 15 residues long. Germline CDR1 is SGHAT and CDR2 is FQDESV (reference sequence). The CDR3 region has the DNA TGTGCCAGCACACCCGGGGACGGGAGCACCTACGAGCAGTACTTC. Its translation is CASTPGDGSTYEQYF.

This clonotype was recorded once. The V gene is TRBV6-1, the J gene TRBJ2-6, with D unclear. Trimming pared 4 bases from V and 0 bases from J, leaving 19 bases between. The CDR3 is 19 residues long. Germline CDR1 reads MNHNS; CDR2 reads SASEGT. CDR3 coding DNA: TGTGCCAGCAGTGTTCGGAATAGCCCCCATTTCTCTGGGGCCAACGTCCTGACTTTC. Its translation is CASSVRNSPHFSGANVLTF.

This clonotype was found a few times. The chain has TRBV28 and TRBJ2-1; D gene uncertain. The CDR3 contains 12 residues. The germline CDR1 and CDR2 sequences are MDHEN and SYDVKM. Trimming cost V 5 bases and J 9 bases, with 11 bases left between them. The CDR3 DNA reads TGTGCCAGCAGTCTTTATAGGCGTGAGCAGTTCTTC. Amino acid sequence: CASSLYRREQFF.

The chain carries TRBV6-2 or TRBV6-3 and TRBJ1-2; D call uncertain. The V end lost 3 bases, the J end lost 5 bases, and 16 bases lay between the germline ends. The CDR3 extends over 15 amino acids. Germline lookup yields CDR1 MNHEY and CDR2 SVGEGT. CDR3 sequence: CASSYWPPRWYGYTF. As DNA, the CDR3 is TGTGCCAGCAGTTATTGGCCGCCCAGGTGGTATGGCTACACCTTC.

The J gene is TRBJ2-1, the V gene TRBV20-1, with 10 nucleotides matching TRBD2. J gave up 4 bases and V 6 bases, and 6 bases lay outside the gene matches. This CDR3 comprises 14 residues. Germline-derived CDR1 and CDR2 are DFQATT and SNEGSKA (reference sequence). The CDR3 loop reads CSATSGGAYNEQFF. Written as DNA, the CDR3 is TGCAGTGCCACGAGCGGGGGGGCGTACAATGAGCAGTTCTTC.

The V gene is TRBV2, the J gene TRBJ2-5, with 9 positions matching TRBD2. The CDR3 runs to 13 residues. The V and J ends lost 6 bases and 5 bases, in that order; junction bases with no gene match: 4. The germline gives CDR1 SNHLY, CDR2 FYNNEI. The CDR3 here is CASSPTSGETQYF. CDR3 DNA sequence: TGTGCCAGCAGCCCCACTAGCGGGGAGACCCAGTACTTC.

This chain connects TRBV10-3 to TRBJ1-6; D uncertain. Germline V lookup: CDR1 ENHRY, CDR2 SYGVKD. The CDR3 extends over 13 amino acids. Trimming pared 11 bases from V and 13 bases from J, leaving 21 bases between. This CDR3 is CAGSDGLLSPLHF. In DNA, the CDR3 is TGTGCCGGGTCGGACGGTCTATTATCGCCCCTCCACTTT.

The chain joins TRBV20-1 to TRBJ2-3, with D unresolved. Per the germline V gene, CDR1 is DFQATT and CDR2 is SNEGSKA (reference sequence). Between the trimmed V and J ends, which lost 1 base and 0 bases, there was a span of 14 bases. This CDR3 spans 16 amino acids. CDR3 amino acids: CSARGRSFVSTDTQYF. The CDR3, as DNA: TGCAGTGCTAGAGGCCGCTCTTTCGTTAGCACAGATACGCAGTATTTT.

The V and J genes are TRBV11-3 and TRBJ2-1, with D perhaps matching TRBD2 (6 bases). The germline CDR1 and CDR2 sequences are SGHNT and YENEEA. CDR3 length: 12 residues. Trimming stripped 5 bases from V and 15 bases from J, with 17 bases between. This CDR3 reads CASSQTSSGPFF. CDR3 sequence (DNA): TGTGCCAGCAGCCAGACTAGTTCTGGTCCGTTCTTC.

The chain uses TRBV27 and TRBJ2-1; 7 positions match TRBD1. Germline CDR1 is MNHEY and CDR2 is SMNVEV (reference sequence). There are 15 residues in the CDR3. V shed 4 bases and J 7 bases; nucleotides not matched to a gene: 10. The CDR3, as DNA: TGTGCCAGCAGTTCGACCGGGACAGTCGATAATGAGCAGTTCTTC. Protein sequence: CASSSTGTVDNEQFF.

The chain carries TRBV11-1 and TRBJ1-1, with 7 bases identical to TRBD1. Germline lookup yields CDR1 SGHAT and CDR2 FQDESV (reference sequence). The CDR3 has 16 residues. The J segment lost 8 bases and the V segment lost 2 bases, leaving 14 bases of the junction unmatched. CDR3 coding DNA: TGTGCCAGCAGCTTAAGGCTCGGGGCAGGGGGTACCGAAGCTTTCTTT. This sequence encodes CASSLRLGAGGTEAFF.

This clonotype has more than one count but fewer than ten. The rearrangement uses TRBV2 and TRBJ2-5; 9 bases fit TRBD1. The length of the CDR3 is 12 residues. The germline CDR1 and CDR2 sequences are SNHLY and FYNNEI. V shed 10 bases and J 5 bases; nucleotides not matched to a gene: 5. This CDR3 reads CATTGTGETQYF. As DNA, the CDR3 is TGTGCCACCACCGGGACAGGGGAGACCCAGTACTTC.

The CDR3 DNA follows: TGTGCCAGCAATAACGGGAGGGAGCAGTTCTTC. Protein sequence: CASNNGREQFF. V is TRBV6-2 or TRBV6-3 and J is TRBJ2-1; 7 bases match TRBD2. Germline V gene data show CDR1 as MNHEY and CDR2 as SVGEGT. The CDR3 runs to 11 residues. The V segment lost 7 bases and the J segment 10 bases; nucleotides outside the gene matches: 4.

A few counts support this clonotype. The chain employs TRBV7-8 and TRBJ2-1, with TRBD2 identical over 9 bases. The V and J ends lost 1 base and 12 bases, in that order; junction bases with no gene match: 10. Germline V gene sequence: CDR1 SGHVS, CDR2 FQNEAQ. The CDR3 spans 15 residues. The CDR3 loop is CASSLDGGRALRQFF. CDR3 sequence (DNA): TGTGCCAGCAGCTTAGACGGCGGGAGGGCCTTGAGGCAGTTCTTC.